This T cell receptor beta chain was recorded in a study of T cell responses to AZD1222 COVID-19 vaccine. General study points: None of the repertoires were sampled until the peak T cell response had passed.

About this clone: Antigen unknown.

There are 11 residues in the CDR3. With 8 bases removed from V and 8 bases from J, the gap between germline ends came to 7 bases. Per the germline V gene, CDR1 is MNHEY and CDR2 is SMNVEV (reference sequence). TCRdb's copy holds only in-frame clones and misses some; the assay was immunoSEQ multiplex PCR. Of about 160,000 clones in the sample, around 89% were seen once. The input for sequencing was peripheral blood, taken 28 days after the second AZD1222 dose. The V gene is TRBV27, the J gene TRBJ1-6; no reliable D call. The receptor comes from an adult who received the AZD1222 COVID-19 vaccine. CDR3 coding DNA: TGTGCCAGCGGTAGCGATTCACCCCTCCACTTT. Encoded protein: CASGSDSPLHF.